Below, 23 T cell receptor beta chains from the same sample are listed, as sequenced in a study of CD8 T cells in ankylosing spondylitis. TCRdb called the 5' RACE reads again in MiXCR, with one record for every CDR3 protein. The repertoire holds about 540,000 distinct CDR3 sequences, about 12% seen once, with about 6.8% in the top ten. Notes on the study in general: Ankylosing spondylitis blood appeared to be characterized by a TCR beta motif of about 8 highly homologous variants.

These receptors have no known antigen. The sequenced material came from blood, either unsorted or a sorted T cell fraction (not recorded which). The receptors shown here come from a male donor with ankylosing spondylitis.

This clonotype was seen more than once but under ten times. The CDR3 DNA is TGTGCCAGCAGTTACATACTGACGAGCTCCTATAATTCACCCCTCCACTTT. Translating gives CASSYILTSSYNSPLHF. The rearrangement uses TRBV6-5 and TRBJ1-6; D is unclear. Germline V gene data show CDR1 as MNHEY and CDR2 as SVGAGI. Trimming removed 2 bases from V and 0 bases from J, with 11 bases in between. The CDR3 loop spans 17 amino acids.

To note about this clonotype: A much larger clone lies a single base off, so this may be a read error. The chain employs TRBV2 and TRBJ2-2, with D maybe TRBD1 (7 bases). This CDR3 contains 15 residues. The V gene lost 4 bases and the J gene lost 4 bases, with 13 bases spanning the gap. CDR1 and CDR2 (germline): SNHLY, FYNNEI. Here the CDR3 DNA reads TGTGCCAGCAGTGGGGGCAGGGGGGTCACCGGGGAGCTGTTTTTT. The encoded protein is CASSGGRGVTGELFF.

Ten or more counts support this clonotype. The rearrangement joins TRBV27 to TRBJ2-3; 15 bases agree with TRBD2. The CDR3 covers 17 residues. Germline loops: CDR1 MNHEY, CDR2 SMNVEV (reference sequence). With 3 bases clipped from V and 4 bases from J, the junction kept 5 bases outside the gene matches. CDR3 in amino acids: CASSFGLAGGPSDTQYF. CDR3 nucleotide sequence: TGTGCCAGCAGTTTTGGACTAGCGGGAGGGCCCTCAGATACGCAGTATTTT.

This clonotype appeared a few times. This chain uses TRBV11-2 with TRBJ2-1; possibly TRBD1 for D (5 bases). V lost 6 bases and J lost 2, with 17 bases in between. The CDR3 runs 16 residues. Germline CDR1 and CDR2: SGHAT and FQNNGV. The CDR3 reads CASRGLTRRTYNEQFF. Written as DNA, the CDR3 is TGTGCCAGCAGGGGGCTGACGAGACGGACCTACAATGAGCAGTTCTTC.

The chain couples TRBV4-2 to TRBJ2-3; no clear D gene. V gave up 0 bases and J gave up 4 bases, with 14 bases separating them. Germline V gives CDR1 LGHNA, CDR2 YNFKEQ. CDR3 size: 16 residues. This CDR3 is CASSQDYLEGPDTQYF. The CDR3 DNA reads as TGTGCCAGCAGCCAAGATTACCTAGAAGGCCCAGATACGCAGTATTTT.

This clonotype came up a few times. V gene TRBV5-1 combines with J gene TRBJ2-1; D gene unclear. The CDR3 covers 13 residues. Germline CDR1 SGHRS, CDR2 YFSETQ. With 4 bases removed from V and 9 bases from J, the gap between germline ends came to 14 bases. CDR3 nucleotides: TGCGCCAGCAGCCCCGGCAGAGTGAGTGAGCAGTTCTTC. The encoded protein is CASSPGRVSEQFF. The complete variable domain, with remaining parts taken from reference TRBV5-1 and TRBJ2-1, reads KAGVTQTPRYLIKTRGQQVTLSCSPISGHRSVSWYQQTPGQGLQFLFEYFSETQRNKGNFPGRFSGRQFSNSRSEMNVSTLELGDSALYLCASSPGRVSEQFFGPGTRLTVL.

This chain links TRBV6-1 with TRBJ2-5; D is unresolved. Germline CDR1 is MNHNS and CDR2 is SASEGT. The CDR3 is 13 amino acids. The ends were cut back, 5 bases at V and 5 bases at J, with 12 bases in the middle. CDR3 DNA sequence: TGTGCCAGCAGTAGGGCCGGGCTTGAGACCCAGTACTTC. Its translation is CASSRAGLETQYF.

This chain uses TRBV19 with TRBJ1-1; D possibly corresponds to TRBD1 (6 bases). Trimming shortened V by 6 bases and J by 5 bases, and 10 bases separated the two germline ends. Germline V gene data show CDR1 as LNHDA and CDR2 as SQIVND (reference sequence). This CDR3 contains 12 residues. The DNA for the CDR3 is TGTGCCAGTAGGATCACAGGGACTGAAGCTTTCTTT. Translating it yields CASRITGTEAFF.

J is TRBJ1-2 and V is TRBV11-1; 7 bases align to TRBD1. The ends lost 5 bases at V and 2 bases at J; junction bases unmatched: 5. From germline, CDR1 is SGHAT and CDR2 FQDESV (reference sequence). The CDR3 sequence is 14 residues long. This CDR3 is CASSRDSTNYGYTF. The DNA for the CDR3 is TGTGCCAGCAGCCGGGACAGCACCAACTATGGCTACACCTTC.

V is TRBV5-1 and J is TRBJ1-4; TRBD1 might be the D (5 bases). In germline, CDR1 is SGHRS, CDR2 YFSETQ. V gave up 4 bases and J gave up 0 bases, with 13 bases separating them. The CDR3 loop spans 16 amino acids. The CDR3: CASSPASGATNEKLFF. The CDR3 nucleotides are TGCGCCAGCAGCCCCGCCTCGGGGGCAACTAATGAAAAACTGTTTTTT.

This clonotype was seen more than once but under ten times. V and J are TRBV6-1 and TRBJ1-2, with D uncertain. Germline V gene lookup returns CDR1 MNHNS and CDR2 SASEGT. V gave up 8 bases and J gave up 10 bases, with 14 bases separating them. This CDR3 is built from 11 residues. The CDR3 reads CASDDLLAYTF. The DNA of the CDR3 is TGTGCCAGCGACGACTTATTGGCCTACACCTTC.

V gene TRBV5-5 combines with J gene TRBJ2-7, with 7 bases that match TRBD2. The junction had 7 bases not matched to a gene; V was cut back by 8 bases and J by 2 bases. The CDR3 sequence is 13 residues long. Germline assignment: CDR1 SGHKS and CDR2 YYEKEE (reference sequence). The DNA of the CDR3 is TGTGCCAGTGACCGGGGGACTACCTACGAGCAGTACTTC. Amino acid sequence: CASDRGTTYEQYF. Full variable domain (missing parts from reference TRBV5-5 and TRBJ2-7): DAGVTQSPTHLIKTRGQQVTLRCSPISGHKSVSWYQQVLGQGPQFIFQYYEKEERGRGNFPDRFSARQFPNYSSELNVNALLLGDSALYLCASDRGTTYEQYFGPGTRLTVT.

The chain uses TRBV12-3 or TRBV12-4 and TRBJ1-3; D is perhaps TRBD1 (5 bases). The CDR3 spans 14 residues. Trimming removed 1 base from V and 2 bases from J, with 6 bases in between. The CDR3 nucleotides are TGTGCCAGCAGTTTAGTCAGGGCTGGAAACACCATATATTTT. This encodes CASSLVRAGNTIYF.

This clonotype was detected many times. The chain joins TRBV12-3 or TRBV12-4 to TRBJ2-2; TRBD1 agrees at 10 bases. The V gene end was trimmed by 7 bases and the J gene end by 4 bases; junction bases not matched to a gene: 3. The CDR3 consists of 14 residues. As DNA, the CDR3 is TGTGCCAGCACCCGGGACAGGGGCACCGGGGAGCTGTTTTTT. Amino acids: CASTRDRGTGELFF.

The chain combines TRBV6-1 with TRBJ1-3; D gene uncertain. CDR1 is MNHNS, CDR2 SASEGT, per germline. V was clipped by 4 bases and J by 7 bases, with 11 bases between them. The CDR3 sequence is 13 residues long. The CDR3 DNA sequence: TGTGCCAGCAGTGCGGACGTCCTCAACACCATATATTTT. Translated: CASSADVLNTIYF.

The V and J genes are TRBV20-1 and TRBJ1-5, with TRBD1 identical over 10 bases. Germline loops: CDR1 DFQATT, CDR2 SNEGSKA (reference sequence). V lost 5 bases, J lost 2 bases, and 12 bases stayed unmatched. The CDR3 contains 17 residues. Here the CDR3 reads CSAARTGGQIGNQPQHF. Here the CDR3 DNA reads TGCAGTGCTGCTAGGACAGGGGGACAAATCGGCAATCAGCCCCAGCATTTT.

V and J are TRBV7-9 and TRBJ2-1; TRBD2 might be the D (5 bases). Germline V CDR1 and CDR2: SEHNR, FQNEAQ (reference sequence). This CDR3 has 14 residues. Trimming shortened V by 2 bases and J by 4 bases, and 9 bases separated the two germline ends. CDR3 sequence: CASSLMAGYNEQFF. CDR3 nucleotide sequence: TGTGCCAGCAGCTTAATGGCGGGTTACAATGAGCAGTTCTTC.

The chain links TRBV24-1 to TRBJ2-1; D might be TRBD2 (6 bases). V gave up 4 bases and J gave up 0 bases, with 12 bases separating them. CDR1 KGHDR and CDR2 SFDVKD come from the germline V gene. This CDR3 spans 16 amino acids. The CDR3 reads CATSDALAASYNEQFF. The CDR3 DNA reads as TGTGCCACCAGTGACGCATTAGCGGCCTCCTACAATGAGCAGTTCTTC.

This clonotype has a handful of counts. CDR3 sequence: CSFADPGQGNTGELFF. The CDR3 nucleotides read TGCAGCTTCGCCGATCCGGGACAGGGGAACACCGGGGAGCTGTTTTTT. The V call is TRBV29-1, the J call TRBJ2-2, with TRBD1 identical over 9 bases. The CDR3 is 16 amino acids. Trimming removed 8 bases from V and 1 base from J; junction bases left unmatched: 11. CDR1 is SQVTM and CDR2 is ANQGSEA in the germline V gene.

This chain connects TRBV5-5 to TRBJ2-1; D might be TRBD2 (5 bases). CDR1 SGHKS and CDR2 YYEKEE come from the germline V gene (reference sequence). There are 13 residues in the CDR3. The V gene lost 1 base and the J gene lost 5 bases, with 7 bases spanning the gap. CDR3: CASSLYGNNEQFF. CDR3 DNA sequence: TGTGCCAGCAGCTTGTACGGGAACAATGAGCAGTTCTTC.

This clonotype has more than one count but fewer than ten. The V call is TRBV10-3, the J call TRBJ1-1; possibly TRBD1 for D (5 bases). The CDR3 covers 14 residues. Trimming removed 2 bases at V and 4 bases at J, with 11 bases between. The germline CDR1 and CDR2 sequences are ENHRY and SYGVKD. The CDR3 spells CAISEQGVSTEAFF. The CDR3 DNA is TGTGCCATCAGTGAGCAGGGAGTGAGCACTGAAGCTTTCTTT.

This clonotype was counted at least ten times. V and J are TRBV12-3 or TRBV12-4 and TRBJ2-2, with 7 positions matching TRBD2. With V trimmed by 6 bases and J by 3 bases, 7 bases remained unmatched. The CDR3 runs 15 residues. The CDR3 coding sequence is TGTGCCAGCAGGCCCGATCGGGGGGACACCGGGGAGCTGTTTTTT. Translation gives CASRPDRGDTGELFF.

The J gene is TRBJ2-5, the V gene TRBV7-9; 9 bases agree with TRBD2. The CDR3 runs to 16 residues. CDR1 is SEHNR, CDR2 FQNEAQ, per germline (reference sequence). J gave up 0 bases and V 5 bases, and 7 bases lay outside the gene matches. The CDR3 coding sequence is TGTGCCAGCAGCCGAGCACTAGCGGGTTACCAAGAGACCCAGTACTTC. Its protein product is CASSRALAGYQETQYF.